The clone carrying this T cell receptor (beta chain) appeared a few times. V was trimmed by 4 bases and J by 3 bases, leaving 13 bases between them. CDR3 length: 15 residues. CDR1 and CDR2 from the germline V gene are SGDLS and YYNGEE. The assay was immunoSEQ multiplex PCR, and TCRdb's table has in-frame clones only and misses some. This table holds about 140,000 clones, approximately 84% found once. This specimen belongs to a study of blood T cell repertoires in COVID-19. Across the study: Both acute and convalescent COVID-19 samples were obtained from the United States, Italy and Spain. Nucleic acid was either cDNA or gDNA, and it came from T cells, B-cell-depleted T cells, or PBMCs.

The chain recombines TRBV9 with TRBJ2-2; maybe TRBD1 (5 bases). Sample: peripheral blood. The receptor was isolated from a woman aged 60-70 years with acute or convalescent COVID-19. Here the CDR3 DNA reads TGTGCCAGCAGCTTCACGGACACCTACACCGGGGAGCTGTTTTTT. Protein product: CASSFTDTYTGELFF. Variable domain in full (rest from reference TRBV9 and TRBJ2-2): DSGVTQTPKHLITATGQRVTLRCSPRSGDLSVYWYQQSLDQGLQFLIQYYNGEERAKGNILERFSAQQFPDLHSELNLSSLELGDSALYFCASSFTDTYTGELFFGEGSRLTVL.